The T cell receptor beta chain described here comes from a study of beta chain features in type 1 diabetes. Every bit of the isolated RNA underwent reverse transcription, so sequencing read expressed TCRB transcripts. The table came from immunoSEQ multiplex PCR; TCRdb's copy has only in-frame clones and leaves some out. The sample holds hundreds of thousands of clones, 15% seen once. Trimming stripped 10 bases from V and 3 bases from J, with 16 bases between. CDR1 is ENHRY and CDR2 is SYGVKD in the germline V gene. The CDR3 runs to 14 residues. The sequencing sample was made of naive CD4+ T cells from blood. This receptor was identified in a man between 18 and 29 years old in good health. The rearrangement joins TRBV10-3 to TRBJ2-1, with D perhaps matching TRBD1 (6 bases). The CDR3 bases are TGTGCCACAGCTGGGGACACCGTCTACAATGAGCAGTTCTTC. It translates to CATAGDTVYNEQFF.